Listed below are T cell receptor beta chains from one sample, sequenced in a study of CXCR3-negative and CXCR3-positive naive CD8 T cells. TCRdb re-called the 5' RACE reads and gives one entry per CDR3 protein, without DNA. The sample data list 70,000 to 100,000 distinct CDR3 sequences. The sample was naive CXCR3- CD8+ T cells from blood. The receptors here all came from a human donor in good health. Some clones in this sample may be carry-over from other donors' samples. The CDR3 runs from the conserved cysteine through the conserved F or W. The order of the fields is V gene, J gene, CDR3 protein.

>TRBV20-1|TRBJ2-1
CSALGRGENNEQFF
>TRBV7-8|TRBJ2-7
CASSLWSEDSYEQYF
>TRBV7-8|TRBJ2-3
CASTSEGGQDTQYF
>TRBV15|TRBJ2-1
CATSRDRSNEQFF
>TRBV11-2|TRBJ1-4
CASSSPTNEKLFF
>TRBV29-1|TRBJ2-1
CSVVHLGAEQFF
>TRBV5-1|TRBJ2-3
CASSHPSGQDTQYF
>TRBV10-3|TRBJ2-7
CATGETEYLEQYF
>TRBV7-2|TRBJ1-1
CASSLAPTVTNTEAFF
>TRBV12-3/TRBV12-4|TRBJ1-4
CASSLWSSIGEKLFF
>TRBV7-6|TRBJ2-1
CASSSRGSSYNEQFF
>TRBV28|TRBJ2-1
CASSPYKRERNEQFF
>TRBV29-1|TRBJ2-7
CSVVSRTRYEQYF
>TRBV5-1|TRBJ1-1
CASSPDGDTEAFF
>TRBV21-1|TRBJ2-5
CASPPSPPQETQYF
>TRBV29-1|TRBJ2-5
CSVADSSETQYF
>TRBV28|TRBJ2-1
CAILNTTGLGEQFF
>TRBV20-1|TRBJ2-5
CSATSSGQETQYF
>TRBV6-5|TRBJ1-1
CASGLGNTEAFF
>TRBV28|TRBJ2-1
CASRYPGSSNEQFF
>TRBV15|TRBJ2-3
CATSRDRPPDTQYF
>TRBV7-2|TRBJ1-4
CASSLRRSEKLFF
>TRBV29-1|TRBJ2-5
CSVERPGQESQYF
>TRBV29-1|TRBJ2-2
CSVEGHTGDTGELFF
>TRBV7-6|TRBJ2-3
CASSLDASGGGGTDTQYF
>TRBV29-1|TRBJ2-3
CSDVAGYTDTQYF
>TRBV6-6|TRBJ2-3
CACSYTIAGLTDTQYF
>TRBV28|TRBJ2-1
CASSKRGGYNEQFF
>TRBV4-3|TRBJ1-2
CASSQLEGEGYYGYTF
>TRBV25-1|TRBJ2-1
CASSESPDYNEQFF
>TRBV20-1|TRBJ2-5
CSARDIYRTVQETQYF
>TRBV5-1|TRBJ2-5
CASSPPGLDETQYF
>TRBV7-2|TRBJ2-7
CASSLSTGTYEQYF
>TRBV7-9|TRBJ2-7
CASSEPSKSYEQYF
>TRBV29-1|TRBJ2-7
CSVEAHPWATYEQYF
>TRBV5-1|TRBJ2-1
CASSLGTSGKYNEQFF
>TRBV29-1|TRBJ2-3
CSVSGTDRTDTQYF
>TRBV6-2/TRBV6-3|TRBJ2-1
CASSPVQLAGGDNEQFF
>TRBV7-2|TRBJ1-6
CASSLGASSYNSPLHF
>TRBV3-1|TRBJ2-5
CASSQDRLAETQYF
>TRBV12-3/TRBV12-4|TRBJ1-4
CASSLPGREKLFF
>TRBV5-4|TRBJ2-1
CASSLYRDEQFF